This T cell receptor (beta chain) comes out of a study of read filtering for tumor transcriptome and immune sequencing (dated by TCRdb to the early 2020s). A note on the overall study: Of the patients in the cohort, around 17 were male and over twelve were female, and their mean age was about 69 years, with a range of roughly 45 to 80. By revised international staging, roughly eight patients were R-ISS I, over 15 were R-ISS II and more than five were R-ISS III. After DNase treatment, whole-transcriptome libraries were prepared with the TruSeq RNA Access Library Prep Kit. Per sample, about 4 to 10.27 million TCR-region mapped reads were obtained with IR-seq, compared with only about 80 to 1,400 with RNA-seq. TCR repertoires obtained by targeted immune repertoire sequencing and by bulk whole-transcriptome sequencing performed on the same bone marrow samples were compared. One main goal was a read-filtering strategy for immune repertoire data, in particular deciding whether clonotypes backed by only one read should be removed.

Here is what the overall study found, with its caveats: The sorted CD138-negative fraction was not purified T cells but a mixed bone marrow immune population. Single-read clonotypes made up roughly four fifths of clonotypes but around 3.8% of total reads in IR-seq, and less than 75% of clonotypes and 44.6% of reads in RNA-seq. IR-seq captured clonotypes at much higher depth and more reliably than RNA-seq, and smaller IR-seq throughput sufficed to identify most shared clonotypes. The correlation between IR-seq and RNA-seq shared clonotype proportions was increased by removal of single-read clonotypes.

Bone marrow was sampled from every patient at the time of active disease. Ficoll-Hypaque density gradient centrifugation was used to isolate bone marrow mononuclear cells. Myeloma plasma cells were removed and CD138-negative cells were collected by negative selection after labeling with CD138 magnetic microbeads on a MACS separator. Flow cytometry with CD138 antibodies on an Attune NxT was used to check how pure the isolated cells were. TRIzol reagent was used to extract total RNA, and a NanoDrop spectrophotometer was used to quantify the extracted RNA. Paired RNA-seq and IR-seq were performed on each patient's CD138-negative bone marrow sample. Many counts were recorded for this clonotype. Its recognized antigen is unknown. Per-nucleotide qualities are absent, and no much larger clonotype sits a single base away. Starting from 400 ng RNA, TCR libraries were constructed with the Immunoverse kit using molecular barcoded adaptors that cover the alpha/delta and beta/gamma chains. TCR library preparation used the same RNA that went into transcriptome sequencing. TCR libraries were sequenced on an Illumina HiSeq 4000 with 2 x 150 cycles. As for the original processing: TCR reads were aligned to human V, D, J and C references and assembled into CDR3 clonotypes with MiXCR, including quality filtering and error correction. Clonotype counts and gene usage diversity were analyzed with the tcR package in R. Raw mapping reads were checked after the RNA-seq reads had been mapped by STAR aligner version 2.5.3a onto the human GRCh37 genome. To test how sequencing depth affects detected clonotypes, IR-seq fastq files were randomly downsampled with Seqtk 1.3. TCRdb's own reprocessing of the public reads used fastp at Q25 and MiXCR and kept productive beta chains. Every CDR3 protein is listed once, alongside the most common genes and DNA of its rows. The V and J calls and clone size are TCRdb's, not the authors'. The sample table records approximately 62,000 distinct CDR3 sequences; approximately 18% of these occur just once. The ten largest clones represent about 11% of the sample.

Counted from cysteine to phenylalanine, this CDR3 has 14 amino acids. Left in the record is the CDR3 DNA by itself, 42 bases read in frame from the first base. V lost 5 bases and J lost 3 bases, and the count of bases not matched to a germline gene is 5. Taken from the germline V gene (reference sequence), the CDR1 and CDR2 loops are DFQATT and SNEGSKA. Sequenced sample: a population of CD138-negative cells sorted from bone marrow. Interpreted using the paper, the cell subset or site label stands for: bone marrow mononuclear cells depleted of CD138+ plasma/myeloma cells by negative magnetic selection. The chain was built from TRBV20-1 and TRBJ2-5; TRBD2 aligns with 11 central bases. This TCR was recovered from a donor aged 40 or older with multiple myeloma. The CDR3 amino acid sequence is: CSADPLAGEETQYF. The bases read TGCAGTGCTGACCCACTAGCGGGGGAAGAGACCCAGTACTTC.